This note documents a single T cell receptor beta chain sequence. This clonotype was seen repeatedly, ten times or more. Which antigen it targets is not known. Base qualities are not recorded, but no much larger clone differs from it by a single base. Library generation was performed with multiplex PCR. These reads were obtained on an Illumina HiSeq 4000. To build TCR beta libraries, CDR3 regions were amplified by Arm-PCR using iRepertoire HTBI primers. PCR products were gel purified before sequencing. On the authors' methods: A total of around 59 TRBV and under 15 TRBJ segments were identified across samples and were used for gene usage analysis of CDR3 amino acid clonotypes. COPE and FqMerger were used to merge filtered high-quality paired reads into contigs. BLAST was used to align contigs to the IMGT TRBV, TRBD and TRBJ reference genes, and CDR3 was defined following IMGT. Any clonotype with a frequency above 0.1% was counted as a highly expanded clone. Shannon entropy served as the measure of repertoire diversity, while the Gini coefficient captured V-J evenness. Clonotypes shared by more than one individual were considered public. Using fastp trimming at Q25 and MiXCR clonotype assembly, TCRdb reanalyzed the public sequencing data and kept in-frame beta chains. Rows with one shared CDR3 protein collapse into an entry with the most common genes and DNA. These V and J calls originate from TCRdb's pipeline instead of the authors' own analysis. In this sample the table shows 530,000 or so distinct CDR3 sequences, roughly a sixth of which occur a single time. The ten largest make up 12% of the sample.

The trim is 4 bases for V and 8 bases for J, with a gap of 11 bases between the germline ends. CDR1 and CDR2 (MDHEN, SYDVKM) derive from the germline V gene. Including the terminal cysteine and phenylalanine, the CDR3 comprises 12 residues. CDR3 DNA is the only sequence kept; it has 36 bases, read in frame from the first base. This specimen comes from a study of regulatory T cells in long-lasting Graves disease (dated by TCRdb to the early 2020s). Context from the whole study: In the newly diagnosed Graves' disease group, patients had been taking antithyroid drugs for less than 3 months. Persistent Graves' disease patients were compared with newly diagnosed Graves' disease patients by peripheral blood TCR sequencing and RNA sequencing. The study took place in China and was registered as a clinical trial. A total of around 35 samples underwent TCR sequencing: about 13 from persistent and approximately 20 from newly diagnosed Graves' disease patients.

In light of the paper, this sample's time point label describes: newly diagnosed GD, antithyroid drugs for less than 3 months. For both TCR sequencing and RNA sequencing, RNA was extracted from PBMCs using TRIzol. The diagnosis of Graves' disease was made according to American Thyroid Association guidelines. The patients came from an endocrinology department in Xi'an, China. Each patient gave approximately 9 milliliters of peripheral blood, collected in an EDTA anticoagulant tube. Ficoll Paque Plus density gradient separation was used to isolate PBMCs, and no further T cell sorting was performed. An Agilent 2100 Bioanalyzer and agarose gel were used to check RNA quality, while a NanoDrop 2000 measured RNA concentration. Overall results and qualifications from the work: Compared with newly diagnosed patients, persistent Graves' disease patients had lower TCR Shannon entropy and fewer highly expanded clones, which suggests clonal expansion. As a limitation, the authors acknowledged that the small sample size may reduce accuracy. More public clonotypes were shared among persistent patients (roughly 2,700) than among newly diagnosed patients (approximately 1,000). Sequencing and analysis were restricted to the TCR beta chain. Only peripheral blood was studied, because thyroid tissue, the primary lesion, was inaccessible. TRBV28, TRBJ1-2 and TRBJ2-5 were preferentially used in persistent disease, while TRBV20-1 and TRBJ2-1 were favored in newly diagnosed disease.

These data also featured in a second study, about T cells in Graves' hyperthyroidism and ophthalmopathy. The second investigation adds: Stable Graves' hyperthyroidism was defined as no progression to ophthalmopathy during 18 months of follow-up. Hyperthyroidism patients were newly diagnosed, with disease duration under 2 months, and aged 18 to 65 years. Patients with uncontrolled infections, other autoimmune diseases, pregnancy or lactation were excluded. Diagnoses relied on clinical symptoms, serum thyroxine and TRAb, thyroid ultrasound and orbital computed tomography. The first round of RT-PCR for the TCR CDR3 was performed with the HTBI primer set and the Qiagen OneStep RT-PCR kit. Blood samples also contained most of the expanded thyroid clonotypes (frequency above 0.001), which suggests that blood repertoires may reflect thyroid immune responses. Ophthalmopathy was separated from stable hyperthyroidism by a 13 V-J signature model, with approximately 86% sensitivity and approximately 84% specificity obtained in cross-validation and 80%/75% obtained in testing. In validation, the model predicted progression to ophthalmopathy with over 65% sensitivity and about 72% specificity, a median of roughly seven months before onset. TCR V-J signatures able to tell the groups apart were searched for in a discovery cohort of about a hundred patients, of whom over 40 had Graves' ophthalmopathy and 57 had stable Graves' hyperthyroidism. Whether ophthalmopathy could be predicted prospectively was tested in an independent validation cohort made up of about 18 hyperthyroidism patients plus 17 patients who later progressed to ophthalmopathy. The 90 to 100 discovery patients were randomly split 7:3 into training and test sets. The study also compared thyroid tissue and blood T-cell repertoires from five or six Graves' hyperthyroidism patients. Once sampling was done, hyperthyroidism patients were given methimazole at a starting dose of 30 mg daily, whereas ophthalmopathy patients were given high-dose intravenous methylprednisolone. Libraries were constructed in a second round of multiplex PCR, after which size selection and purification were carried out. Libraries were sequenced paired-end with 100 bp reads on an Illumina HiSeq2000. SOAPnuke was used to process the raw data, throwing out any read that contained adapters or uncalled bases, had a mean Phred below 15, or lacked an exact constant-primer or identifier match. High-quality paired reads were merged using COPE v1.2.5, and each unique nucleotide sequence was defined as a clonotype. Clonotypes were aligned to IMGT TRBV, TRBD and TRBJ reference segments using MiTCR v1.1. Only V-J combinations with frequency above 0.0001, covering approximately 99% of repertoires, were analysed. A TCS score was defined as the ratio between F50 (clonal expansion) and ExV (chaos), using BLOSUM62-based TCRdist between CDR3 peptides within each V-J. Welch's t-statistics and random forest reduced around 510 V-J features to roughly 13, which were used in a naive Bayes classifier (R e1071). Sample size was not statistically predetermined, and investigators were not blinded to group allocation. The paper describes TCR Vbeta CDR3 sequencing of 135 peripheral blood samples, made up of about 41 ophthalmopathy patients, some 76 hyperthyroidism patients and 17 progressor patients.

The input for sequencing was peripheral blood mononuclear cells (PBMCs), taken at new diagnosis, from a patient treated with antithyroid drugs. The chain links TRBV28 with TRBJ1-2; confidence is insufficient to name the D gene. The source of this sequence is a man between 18 and 29 years old with Graves disease. Donor details come from another sample of the same person, matched by shared clones. The sequenced DNA: TGTGCCAGCAGTTACACCTTGGAAGGCTACACCTTC. This sequence encodes CASSYTLEGYTF.